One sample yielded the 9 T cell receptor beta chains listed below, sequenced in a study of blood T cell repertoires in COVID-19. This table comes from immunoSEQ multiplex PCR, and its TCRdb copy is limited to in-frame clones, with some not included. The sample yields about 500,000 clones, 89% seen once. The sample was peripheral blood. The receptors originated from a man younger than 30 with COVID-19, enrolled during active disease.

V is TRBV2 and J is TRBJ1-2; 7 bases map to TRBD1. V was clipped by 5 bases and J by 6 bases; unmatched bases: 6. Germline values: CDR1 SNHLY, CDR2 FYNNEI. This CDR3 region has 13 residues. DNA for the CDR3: TGTGCCAGCAGTCCGACAGGGATAAATGGCTACACCTTC. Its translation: CASSPTGINGYTF.

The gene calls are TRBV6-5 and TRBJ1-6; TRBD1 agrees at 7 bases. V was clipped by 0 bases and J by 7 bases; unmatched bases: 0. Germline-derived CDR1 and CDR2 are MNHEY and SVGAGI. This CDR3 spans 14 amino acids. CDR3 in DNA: TGTGCCAGCAGTTACTCGACAGGGAATTCACCCCTCCACTTT. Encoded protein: CASSYSTGNSPLHF.

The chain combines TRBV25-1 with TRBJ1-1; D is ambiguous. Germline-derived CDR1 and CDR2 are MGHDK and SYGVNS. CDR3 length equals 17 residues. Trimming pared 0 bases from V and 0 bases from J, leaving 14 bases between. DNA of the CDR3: TGTGCCAGCAGTGAATATAGCCCTGGCCCAATGAACACTGAAGCTTTCTTT. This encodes CASSEYSPGPMNTEAFF. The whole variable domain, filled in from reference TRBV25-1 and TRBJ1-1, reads EADIYQTPRYLVIGTGKKITLECSQTMGHDKMYWYQQDPGMELHLIHYSYGVNSTEKGDLSSESTVSRIRTEHFPLTLESARPSHTSQYLCASSEYSPGPMNTEAFFGQGTRLTVV.

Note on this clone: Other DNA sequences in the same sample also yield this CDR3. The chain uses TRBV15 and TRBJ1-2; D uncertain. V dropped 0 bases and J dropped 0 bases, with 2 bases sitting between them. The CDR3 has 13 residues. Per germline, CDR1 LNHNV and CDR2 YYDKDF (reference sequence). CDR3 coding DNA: TGTGCCACCAGCAGAGATACTAACTATGGCTACACCTTC. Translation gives CATSRDTNYGYTF.

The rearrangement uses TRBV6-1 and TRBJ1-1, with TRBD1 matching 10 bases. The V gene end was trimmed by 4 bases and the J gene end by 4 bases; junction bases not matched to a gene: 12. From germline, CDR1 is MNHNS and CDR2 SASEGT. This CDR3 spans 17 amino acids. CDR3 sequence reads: CASSVQPGQGSSTEAFF. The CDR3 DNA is TGTGCCAGCAGTGTACAACCGGGACAGGGGTCGTCCACTGAAGCTTTCTTT.

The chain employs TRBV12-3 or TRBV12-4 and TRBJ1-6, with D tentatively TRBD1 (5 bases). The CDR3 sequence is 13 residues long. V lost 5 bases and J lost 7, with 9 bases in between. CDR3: CASSDRHNSPLHF. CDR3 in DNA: TGTGCCAGCAGTGACAGACACAATTCACCCCTCCACTTT.

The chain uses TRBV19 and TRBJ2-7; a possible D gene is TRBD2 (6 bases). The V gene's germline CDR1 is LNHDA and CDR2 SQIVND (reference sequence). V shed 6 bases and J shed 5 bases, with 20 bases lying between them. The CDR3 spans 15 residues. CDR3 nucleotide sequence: TGTGCCAGTAGCCCCGGGGTGGGGACTCTCAACGAGCAGTACTTC. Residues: CASSPGVGTLNEQYF. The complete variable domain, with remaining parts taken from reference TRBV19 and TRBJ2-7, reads DGGITQSPKYLFRKEGQNVTLSCEQNLNHDAMYWYRQDPGQGLRLIYYSQIVNDFQKGDIAEGYSVSREKKESFPLTVTSAQKNPTAFYLCASSPGVGTLNEQYFGPGTRLTVT.

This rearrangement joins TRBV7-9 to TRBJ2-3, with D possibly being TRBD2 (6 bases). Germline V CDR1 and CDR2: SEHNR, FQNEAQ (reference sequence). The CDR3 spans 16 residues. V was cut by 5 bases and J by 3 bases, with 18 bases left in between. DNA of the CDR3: TGTGCCAGCAGCCCCTCCCCCGGGAGAGGGACAGATACGCAGTATTTT. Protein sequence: CASSPSPGRGTDTQYF.

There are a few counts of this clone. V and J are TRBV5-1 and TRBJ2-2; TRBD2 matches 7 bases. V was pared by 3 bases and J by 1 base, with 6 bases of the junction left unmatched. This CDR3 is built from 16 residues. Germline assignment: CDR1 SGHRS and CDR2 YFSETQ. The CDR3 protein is CASSSTIAGNTGELFF. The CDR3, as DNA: TGCGCCAGCAGCTCTACCATAGCGGGGAACACCGGGGAGCTGTTTTTT. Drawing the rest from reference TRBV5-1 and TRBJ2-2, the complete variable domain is KAGVTQTPRYLIKTRGQQVTLSCSPISGHRSVSWYQQTPGQGLQFLFEYFSETQRNKGNFPGRFSGRQFSNSRSEMNVSTLELGDSALYLCASSSTIAGNTGELFFGEGSRLTVL.